The 17 T cell receptor beta chains listed next were all sequenced from one sample in a study of cytomegalovirus exposure and HLA in healthy donors. 60 Vbeta and 13 Jbeta primers were used in PCR. Profiling relied on immunoSEQ multiplex PCR, and the TCRdb table lists in-frame clones only, not all of them. This table holds 38,000 or so clones. Sequencing was carried out using PBMCs. These receptors all stem from a man aged 35-49 years in good health and CMV-seropositive.

This chain joins TRBV10-3 and TRBJ1-2; weak D call: TRBD1 (5 bases). This CDR3 has 13 residues. Per germline, CDR1 ENHRY and CDR2 SYGVKD. Trimming stripped 10 bases from V and 0 bases from J, with 12 bases between. The CDR3 DNA follows: TGTGCCACCCAGGACACAACTAACTATGGCTACACCTTC. Its protein is CATQDTTNYGYTF.

This chain links TRBV28 with TRBJ1-2, with 7 bases that match TRBD1. Losses at the gene ends were 9 bases for V and 5 bases for J; bases not matched to a gene: 3. Per the germline V gene, CDR1 is MDHEN and CDR2 is SYDVKM. The CDR3 is made up of 11 amino acids. The CDR3 protein is CASSQGYGYTF. Written as DNA, the CDR3 is TGTGCCAGTTCACAGGGGTATGGCTACACCTTC.

V usage is TRBV7-8 and J usage is TRBJ1-2; a weak D match, TRBD1 (6 bases). CDR3 length equals 15 residues. Trimming left V 3 bases short and J 8 bases short, with 19 bases between. Germline values: CDR1 SGHVS, CDR2 FQNEAQ. The CDR3 DNA sequence: TGTGCCAGCAGCTTCCAGATGGCAGGGACAATCGGCTACACCTTC. Encoded protein: CASSFQMAGTIGYTF.

The V gene is TRBV6-5, the J gene TRBJ2-7, with a possible D match to TRBD1 (5 bases). This CDR3 has 13 amino acids. Per the germline V gene, CDR1 is MNHEY and CDR2 is SVGAGI. Trimming removed 6 bases at V and 3 bases at J, with 12 bases between. CDR3 residues: CASSSTEVYEQYF. CDR3 in DNA: TGTGCCAGCAGCTCGACAGAAGTCTACGAGCAGTACTTC.

The chain has TRBV18 and TRBJ2-7; 14 positions match TRBD2. Losses at the gene ends were 3 bases for V and 6 bases for J; bases not matched to a gene: 7. Germline values: CDR1 KGHSH, CDR2 LQKENI. CDR3 length: 16 amino acids. The CDR3 spells CASSPPGLAGDSEQYF. The CDR3 region has the DNA TGTGCCAGCTCACCCCCGGGACTAGCGGGAGACTCCGAGCAGTACTTC.

This chain joins TRBV5-1 and TRBJ1-2; 10 bases line up with TRBD1. The CDR3 is made up of 14 amino acids. From germline, CDR1 is SGHRS and CDR2 YFSETQ. J lost 4 bases, V lost 0 bases, and 0 bases had no gene match. This CDR3 reads CASSLGQGAYGYTF. As DNA, the CDR3 is TGCGCCAGCAGCTTGGGACAGGGGGCCTATGGCTACACCTTC.

Written as DNA, the CDR3 is TGTGCCAGCTCACCCCTTCAGGGGATAAACACCATATATTTT. It encodes CASSPLQGINTIYF. The chain links TRBV18 to TRBJ1-3; tentatively, D is TRBD1 (6 bases). The germline V gene has CDR1 KGHSH and CDR2 LQKENI. The V end was cut by 3 bases, the J end by 6 bases, with 12 bases between. CDR3 size: 14 residues.

The chain links TRBV7-5 to TRBJ1-2; the table's D call, TRBD1, has no DNA check behind it. TRBV7-5 has pseudogene status. The CDR3 length is 15 residues. The CDR3 here is CARPGGRNFNYGYTF. CDR3 sequence (DNA): TGTGCCAGGCCAGGGGGCAGGAACTTTAACTATGGCTACACCTTC.

The J gene is TRBJ2-7, the V gene TRBV27; a weak D match, TRBD2 (5 bases). The V gene's germline CDR1 is MNHEY and CDR2 SMNVEV (reference sequence). The CDR3 runs 14 residues. Between the trimmed V and J ends, which lost 0 bases and 9 bases, there was a span of 15 bases. Here the CDR3 DNA reads TGTGCCAGCAGTTTATCGATCGGACTCCCCGGGCAGTACTTC. Its protein is CASSLSIGLPGQYF.

This chain uses TRBV6-4 with TRBJ2-3, with TRBD2 matching 8 bases. The V gene end was trimmed by 6 bases and the J gene end by 5 bases; junction bases not matched to a gene: 10. This CDR3 has 15 residues. CDR1 is MRHNA and CDR2 is SNTAGT in the germline V gene. For the CDR3, the DNA is TGTGCCAGCAGCTCAACTAGCGGCGGGGGAGATACGCAGTATTTT. The encoded protein is CASSSTSGGGDTQYF.

This sequence joins TRBV7-8 and TRBJ1-5; 9 bases agree with TRBD1. The CDR3 consists of 15 residues. J gave up 7 bases and V 5 bases, and 9 bases lay outside the gene matches. The germline V gene has CDR1 SGHVS and CDR2 FQNEAQ. CDR3 DNA: TGTGCCAGCAGCCCGGGGACAGGGCTAAAACAGCCCCAGCATTTT. Amino acid sequence: CASSPGTGLKQPQHF.

CDR3 DNA: TGCGCCAGCAGCTTGGACAGGAGCACAGATACGCAGTATTTT. Protein product: CASSLDRSTDTQYF. The V and J genes are TRBV5-1 and TRBJ2-3; D may be TRBD1 (5 bases). CDR1 is SGHRS, CDR2 YFSETQ, per germline. The CDR3 runs to 14 residues. Between the trimmed V and J ends, which lost 0 bases and 0 bases, there was a span of 5 bases.

J is TRBJ2-3 and V is TRBV5-1; a possible D gene is TRBD1 (6 bases). CDR3 length: 17 residues. The V gene lost 4 bases and the J gene lost 1 base, with 19 bases spanning the gap. CDR1 and CDR2 from the germline V gene are SGHRS and YFSETQ. The CDR3 loop reads CASSPGHGPSGTDTQYF. CDR3 in DNA: TGCGCCAGCAGCCCGGGACACGGCCCGTCGGGCACAGATACGCAGTATTTT.

The chain is built from TRBV11-2 and TRBJ1-1; D call uncertain. Germline V CDR1 and CDR2: SGHAT, FQNNGV. The CDR3 covers 14 residues. V was pared by 1 base and J by 1 base, with 7 bases between. The CDR3 loop reads CASSLGAENTEAFF. The DNA for the CDR3 is TGTGCCAGCAGCTTAGGGGCAGAGAACACTGAAGCTTTCTTT.

The rearrangement uses TRBV7-3 and TRBJ2-3, with D possibly matching TRBD1 (6 bases). The CDR3 loop spans 14 amino acids. V was shortened by 5 bases and J by 5 bases, with 14 bases between the two germline ends. Germline V gene lookup returns CDR1 SGHTA and CDR2 FQGTGA. The DNA of the CDR3 is TGTGCCAGCAGCCAAGGGGGACCTCAAGATACGCAGTATTTT. Residues: CASSQGGPQDTQYF.

V is TRBV7-9 and J is TRBJ1-3; 7 bases match TRBD1. Germline loops: CDR1 SEHNR, CDR2 FQNEAQ (reference sequence). The CDR3 covers 15 residues. J lost 4 bases, V lost 3 bases, and 6 bases had no gene match. The CDR3, as DNA: TGTGCCAGCAGCTTTACCACAGGGGCCGGAAACACCATATATTTT. This sequence encodes CASSFTTGAGNTIYF.

The rearrangement joins TRBV27 to TRBJ2-6; TRBD1 might be the D (5 bases). CDR1 is MNHEY and CDR2 is SMNVEV in the germline V gene (reference sequence). V lost 4 bases and J lost 2, with 9 bases in between. CDR3 length: 15 amino acids. CDR3 sequence: CASSSMGPGANVLTF. CDR3 nucleotide sequence: TGTGCCAGCAGTTCCATGGGGCCTGGGGCCAACGTCCTGACTTTC.